Listed below are T cell receptor beta chains from one sample, sequenced in a study of shared clonotypes between healthy human individuals. Profiling relied on immunoSEQ multiplex PCR, and the TCRdb table lists in-frame clones only, not all of them. The sample includes roughly 890,000 clones, 80% to 95% of them seen just once. Sample: naive CD8+ T cells sorted from blood. The receptors stem from a young man in good health. Both conserved end residues are part of each CDR3. The order of the fields is CDR3 protein, CDR3 DNA, J gene, clone size, D gene, V gene. A D gene is named only where the DNA matches it firmly. Clone sizes are given selectively: once, few, many, or a class where the clone is expanded.

cdr3_aa: CASRTKWASGLSSYEQYF
cdr3_nt: TGTGCCAGCAGGACCAAGTGGGCTAGCGGTCTTAGCTCCTACGAGCAGTACTTC
j_call: TRBJ2-7
clone_size: .
d_call: TRBD2
v_call: TRBV27

cdr3_aa: CASSFEVEDAQYF
cdr3_nt: TGTGCCAGCAGCTTCGAAGTAGAGGACGCGCAGTATTTT
j_call: TRBJ2-3
clone_size: .
d_call: .
v_call: TRBV5-6

cdr3_aa: CASSALGSGGGSYNEQFF
cdr3_nt: TGTGCCAGCAGTGCCCTCGGGAGCGGTGGGGGATCCTACAATGAGCAGTTCTTC
j_call: TRBJ2-1
clone_size: once
d_call: .
v_call: TRBV25-1

cdr3_aa: CSGGTNYEQYF
cdr3_nt: TGCAGCGGCGGGACTAACTACGAGCAGTACTTC
j_call: TRBJ2-7
clone_size: .
d_call: TRBD2
v_call: TRBV29-1

cdr3_aa: CATSRDRKGFANEKLFF
cdr3_nt: TGTGCCACCAGCAGAGATAGAAAGGGGTTTGCTAATGAAAAACTGTTTTTT
j_call: TRBJ1-4
clone_size: .
d_call: .
v_call: TRBV15

cdr3_aa: CASSFRTTSYEQYF
cdr3_nt: TGTGCCAGCAGTTTTAGGACTACCTCTTACGAGCAGTACTTC
j_call: TRBJ2-7
clone_size: once
d_call: .
v_call: TRBV27

cdr3_aa: CASSYASATKSKNYGYTF
cdr3_nt: TGTGCCAGCAGTTACGCCAGCGCCACCAAAAGCAAAAACTATGGCTACACCTTC
j_call: TRBJ1-2
clone_size: .
d_call: .
v_call: TRBV2

cdr3_aa: CASSVGDSSYEQYF
cdr3_nt: TGTGCCAGCAGCGTAGGGGACAGCTCCTACGAGCAGTACTTC
j_call: TRBJ2-7
clone_size: .
d_call: TRBD1
v_call: TRBV9

cdr3_aa: CASSPRQGKNIQYF
cdr3_nt: TGTGCCAGCAGCCCTAGACAGGGAAAAAACATTCAGTACTTC
j_call: TRBJ2-4
clone_size: .
d_call: TRBD1
v_call: TRBV5-4

cdr3_aa: CASVSPNQPQHF
cdr3_nt: TGCGCCAGCGTTAGTCCGAATCAGCCCCAGCATTTT
j_call: TRBJ1-5
clone_size: .
d_call: .
v_call: TRBV5-1

cdr3_aa: CASSPRGTGSTEAFF
cdr3_nt: TGTGCCAGCAGCCCGCGAGGGACAGGGAGCACTGAAGCTTTCTTT
j_call: TRBJ1-1
clone_size: .
d_call: TRBD1
v_call: TRBV7-9

cdr3_aa: CASSLASGSSPYEQYF
cdr3_nt: TGCGCCAGCAGCTTGGCTAGCGGGAGTTCCCCCTACGAGCAGTACTTC
j_call: TRBJ2-7
clone_size: once
d_call: TRBD2
v_call: TRBV5-1

cdr3_aa: CASSLQGEAPYGYTF
cdr3_nt: TGTGCCAGCAGTCTACAGGGCGAGGCCCCGTATGGCTACACCTTC
j_call: TRBJ1-2
clone_size: .
d_call: .
v_call: TRBV6-5

cdr3_aa: CASSYRLDDNEQFF
cdr3_nt: TGTGCCAGCAGTTACCGTCTGGATGACAATGAGCAGTTCTTC
j_call: TRBJ2-1
clone_size: .
d_call: .
v_call: TRBV6-6

cdr3_aa: CASSSDLAKNIQYF
cdr3_nt: TGTGCCAGCAGTTCTGACTTAGCCAAAAACATTCAGTACTTC
j_call: TRBJ2-4
clone_size: once
d_call: .
v_call: TRBV2

cdr3_aa: CASRPPRGAPEADYTF
cdr3_nt: TGTGCCAGCAGACCCCCGAGAGGCGCCCCGGAGGCCGACTACACCTTC
j_call: TRBJ1-2
clone_size: .
d_call: .
v_call: TRBV6-6

cdr3_aa: CASSSLTSGRTYEQYF
cdr3_nt: TGTGCCAGCAGCTCACTAACTAGCGGGAGAACCTACGAGCAGTACTTC
j_call: TRBJ2-7
clone_size: .
d_call: TRBD2
v_call: TRBV7-9

cdr3_aa: CASSQNRGTLRDTQYF
cdr3_nt: TGTGCCAGCAGTCAGAACCGTGGGACCTTAAGGGATACGCAGTATTTT
j_call: TRBJ2-3
clone_size: .
d_call: .
v_call: TRBV14

cdr3_aa: CASSLRPGQGASGQYF
cdr3_nt: TGTGCCAGCAGTTTACGCCCGGGACAGGGGGCGAGTGGGCAGTACTTC
j_call: TRBJ2-7
clone_size: .
d_call: TRBD1
v_call: TRBV27

cdr3_aa: CASSKGSSGRNIQYF
cdr3_nt: TGTGCCAGCAGTAAGGGTAGCTCGGGAAGGAACATTCAGTACTTC
j_call: TRBJ2-4
clone_size: once
d_call: .
v_call: TRBV9

cdr3_aa: CASSVGLASTDTQYF
cdr3_nt: TGTGCCAGCAGCGTAGGGCTAGCGAGCACAGATACGCAGTATTTT
j_call: TRBJ2-3
clone_size: few
d_call: .
v_call: TRBV9

cdr3_aa: CASSSHAGGNNEQFF
cdr3_nt: TGTGCCAGCAGCTCCCATGCGGGAGGAAACAATGAGCAGTTCTTC
j_call: TRBJ2-1
clone_size: .
d_call: TRBD2
v_call: TRBV11-2

cdr3_aa: CASSRRQGLSSGNTIYF
cdr3_nt: TGTGCCAGCAGCCGGAGACAGGGGCTGAGCTCTGGAAACACCATATATTTT
j_call: TRBJ1-3
clone_size: .
d_call: TRBD1
v_call: TRBV7-9

cdr3_aa: CASSLGQGQVGELFF
cdr3_nt: TGTGCCAGCAGCCTCGGACAGGGTCAGGTCGGGGAGCTGTTTTTT
j_call: TRBJ2-2
clone_size: .
d_call: TRBD1
v_call: TRBV9

cdr3_aa: CASSPQGKGYTF
cdr3_nt: TGTGCCAGCAGTCCTCAGGGAAAGGGCTACACCTTC
j_call: TRBJ1-2
clone_size: once
d_call: .
v_call: TRBV27

cdr3_aa: CASSLTVIPYEQYF
cdr3_nt: TGCGCCAGCAGCTTGACAGTCATCCCCTACGAGCAGTACTTC
j_call: TRBJ2-7
clone_size: once
d_call: .
v_call: TRBV5-1

cdr3_aa: CASSLSILAPKMGGYTF
cdr3_nt: TGTGCCAGCAGTTTATCGATACTCGCACCTAAAATGGGGGGCTACACCTTC
j_call: TRBJ1-2
clone_size: .
d_call: .
v_call: TRBV27

cdr3_aa: CASSYVGADTQYF
cdr3_nt: TGTGCCAGCAGTTACGTAGGCGCAGATACGCAGTATTTT
j_call: TRBJ2-3
clone_size: .
d_call: .
v_call: TRBV6-5

cdr3_aa: CASSSGYSETYNEQFF
cdr3_nt: TGTGCCAGCAGTTCGGGATACTCGGAAACCTACAATGAGCAGTTCTTC
j_call: TRBJ2-1
clone_size: .
d_call: .
v_call: TRBV28

cdr3_aa: CASTLTSSMQETQYF
cdr3_nt: TGTGCCAGCACATTGACTAGTTCTATGCAAGAGACCCAGTACTTC
j_call: TRBJ2-5
clone_size: .
d_call: .
v_call: TRBV6-5

cdr3_aa: CSLYLADSSYNEQFF
cdr3_nt: TGCAGCCTTTATCTCGCTGACAGCTCCTACAATGAGCAGTTCTTC
j_call: TRBJ2-1
clone_size: .
d_call: .
v_call: TRBV29-1

cdr3_aa: CASSSPWTGGWFF
cdr3_nt: TGTGCCAGCAGCTCCCCCTGGACAGGGGGATGGTTCTTC
j_call: TRBJ2-1
clone_size: .
d_call: TRBD1
v_call: TRBV7-9

cdr3_aa: CDRVCTNEKLFF
cdr3_nt: TGTGACAGGGTCTGCACTAATGAAAAACTGTTTTTT
j_call: TRBJ1-4
clone_size: .
d_call: .
v_call: TRBV6-4

cdr3_aa: CASSESREAFF
cdr3_nt: TGCGCCAGCAGTGAGTCGAGGGAAGCTTTCTTT
j_call: TRBJ1-1
clone_size: .
d_call: .
v_call: TRBV10-2

cdr3_aa: CASSPDSREKLFF
cdr3_nt: TGTGCCAGCAGCCCCGATAGTCGCGAAAAACTGTTTTTT
j_call: TRBJ1-4
clone_size: once
d_call: .
v_call: TRBV7-9

cdr3_aa: CASSEGKQPQHF
cdr3_nt: TGTGCCAGCAGTGAGGGAAAACAGCCCCAGCATTTT
j_call: TRBJ1-5
clone_size: .
d_call: .
v_call: TRBV6-1

cdr3_aa: CASSGGTDQETQYF
cdr3_nt: TGTGCCAGCAGCGGAGGGACAGACCAAGAGACCCAGTACTTC
j_call: TRBJ2-5
clone_size: .
d_call: .
v_call: TRBV7-9

cdr3_aa: CASSLSVGPNYEQYF
cdr3_nt: TGTGCCAGCAGCTTATCAGTGGGCCCCAACTACGAGCAGTACTTC
j_call: TRBJ2-7
clone_size: .
d_call: .
v_call: TRBV7-2

cdr3_aa: CASSPLGSPTGELFF
cdr3_nt: TGTGCCAGCAGCCCACTTGGCAGTCCCACCGGGGAGCTGTTTTTT
j_call: TRBJ2-2
clone_size: once
d_call: .
v_call: TRBV9

cdr3_aa: CSVYSTYEYF
cdr3_nt: TGCAGCGTTTACAGTACTTACGAGTACTTC
j_call: TRBJ2-7
clone_size: .
d_call: .
v_call: TRBV29-1

cdr3_aa: CASSSYPGPYYEQYF
cdr3_nt: TGTGCCAGCAGCTCATATCCCGGGCCCTACTACGAGCAGTACTTC
j_call: TRBJ2-7
clone_size: .
d_call: .
v_call: TRBV7-2

cdr3_aa: CASSIPGVRADTQYF
cdr3_nt: TGTGCCAGTAGTATACCAGGGGTTCGTGCAGATACGCAGTATTTT
j_call: TRBJ2-3
clone_size: .
d_call: .
v_call: TRBV19

cdr3_aa: CASSPPDRLSAQFF
cdr3_nt: TGCGCCAGCAGCCCGCCGGACCGACTTAGTGCGCAGTTCTTC
j_call: TRBJ2-1
clone_size: once
d_call: .
v_call: TRBV5-1

cdr3_aa: CASSLSGGGIEQYF
cdr3_nt: TGTGCCAGCAGCCTCAGCGGGGGGGGAATTGAGCAGTACTTC
j_call: TRBJ2-7
clone_size: .
d_call: TRBD2
v_call: TRBV28

cdr3_aa: CASSENIDNTQYF
cdr3_nt: TGTGCCAGCAGTGAGAACATCGATAATACGCAGTATTTT
j_call: TRBJ2-3
clone_size: .
d_call: .
v_call: TRBV25-1

cdr3_aa: CASSPGRYTEAFF
cdr3_nt: TGTGCCAGTAGTCCCGGACGGTACACTGAAGCTTTCTTT
j_call: TRBJ1-1
clone_size: .
d_call: .
v_call: TRBV19

cdr3_aa: CASNPTGNTDTQYF
cdr3_nt: TGTGCCAGCAACCCGACAGGGAACACAGATACGCAGTATTTT
j_call: TRBJ2-3
clone_size: .
d_call: TRBD1
v_call: TRBV5-4

cdr3_aa: CASSLGTGETQYF
cdr3_nt: TGTGCCAGCAGCTTAGGGACAGGGGAGACCCAGTACTTC
j_call: TRBJ2-5
clone_size: .
d_call: TRBD1
v_call: TRBV7-9

cdr3_aa: CASSSPGQPQHF
cdr3_nt: TGTGCCAGCAGCTCCCCGGGGCAGCCCCAGCATTTT
j_call: TRBJ1-5
clone_size: .
d_call: .
v_call: TRBV7-9

cdr3_aa: CASSVEGAKTDTQYF
cdr3_nt: TGTGCCAGCAGCGTAGAGGGGGCTAAAACAGATACGCAGTATTTT
j_call: TRBJ2-3
clone_size: .
d_call: TRBD1
v_call: TRBV9

cdr3_aa: CASSLGATGAIVSGANVLTF
cdr3_nt: TGTGCCAGCAGCTTGGGGGCCACGGGGGCTATTGTCTCTGGGGCCAACGTCCTGACTTTC
j_call: TRBJ2-6
clone_size: .
d_call: .
v_call: TRBV5-5

cdr3_aa: CAWSSAGETQYF
cdr3_nt: TGTGCCTGGAGTAGTGCGGGCGAGACCCAGTACTTC
j_call: TRBJ2-5
clone_size: .
d_call: .
v_call: TRBV30

cdr3_aa: CASSLYPPARNHNEQFF
cdr3_nt: TGTGCCAGCAGTTTATACCCCCCCGCCCGGAACCACAATGAGCAGTTCTTC
j_call: TRBJ2-1
clone_size: .
d_call: .
v_call: TRBV27

cdr3_aa: CAWTGGNEQFF
cdr3_nt: TGTGCCTGGACAGGGGGCAATGAGCAGTTCTTC
j_call: TRBJ2-1
clone_size: .
d_call: TRBD1
v_call: TRBV30

cdr3_aa: CASSQDGHTRGTGELFF
cdr3_nt: TGTGCCAGCAGCCAAGATGGTCACACCCGTGGGACCGGGGAGCTGTTTTTT
j_call: TRBJ2-2
clone_size: .
d_call: .
v_call: TRBV14

cdr3_aa: CASSVGERDTQYF
cdr3_nt: TGTGCCAGCAGCGTAGGGGAGAGAGATACGCAGTATTTT
j_call: TRBJ2-3
clone_size: .
d_call: .
v_call: TRBV7-9

cdr3_aa: CASSWTAQETQYF
cdr3_nt: TGTGCCAGCAGTTGGACGGCCCAAGAGACCCAGTACTTC
j_call: TRBJ2-5
clone_size: .
d_call: .
v_call: TRBV6-5

cdr3_aa: CASSLFPGTDTQYF
cdr3_nt: TGTGCCAGCAGCCTTTTCCCCGGGACAGATACGCAGTATTTT
j_call: TRBJ2-3
clone_size: .
d_call: .
v_call: TRBV7-6

cdr3_aa: CASSAIPGELFF
cdr3_nt: TGTGCCAGCTCAGCGATTCCCGGGGAGCTGTTTTTT
j_call: TRBJ2-2
clone_size: .
d_call: .
v_call: TRBV18